The rows below give T cell receptor beta chains drawn from one sample of a study of CD8 T cells in Susac syndrome. MiXCR was run by TCRdb on the immunoSEQ multiplex PCR reads, yielding one entry per CDR3 protein. The sample carries under 200,000 distinct CDR3 sequences, 85% to 95% recorded once. Sequenced sample: CD4+ T cells from PBMCs. These receptors all come from a human donor with Susac syndrome. Both conserved end residues are part of each CDR3. Each record gives: D gene, J gene, V gene, clone size, CDR3 protein, CDR3 DNA. A D gene is named only where the DNA matches it firmly. Only part of the rows carry a size: once, few, many, or a class if the clone is expanded.

NA TRBJ1-1 TRBV7-9 NA CASSPQGAPNTEAFF TGTGCCAGCAGCCCCCAAGGCGCGCCGAACACTGAAGCTTTCTTT
NA TRBJ1-1 TRBV25-1 NA CASSGTGPPRGGTEAFF TGTGCCAGCAGTGGTACGGGACCACCTCGGGGGGGAACTGAAGCTTTCTTT
TRBD1 TRBJ1-2 TRBV19 NA CASTISGTGTYGYTF TGTGCCAGTACCATTAGTGGGACAGGGACCTATGGCTACACCTTC
TRBD1 TRBJ1-2 TRBV6-2/TRBV6-3 NA CASGQEPNYGYTF TGTGCCAGCGGACAGGAACCAAACTATGGCTACACCTTC
TRBD2 TRBJ2-5 TRBV7-7 NA CASSAGAGQETQYF TGTGCTAGCAGCGCGGGAGCCGGGCAAGAGACCCAGTACTTC
TRBD1 TRBJ2-2 TRBV9 NA CASSVEGTGWTGELFF TGTGCCAGCAGCGTAGAGGGGACAGGGTGGACCGGGGAGCTGTTTTTT
NA TRBJ1-1 TRBV10-3 NA CAISDSATEAFF TGTGCCATCAGTGATAGTGCTACTGAAGCTTTCTTT
NA TRBJ1-5 TRBV7-9 NA CASSWGVAPQHF TGTGCCAGCAGCTGGGGCGTAGCGCCCCAGCATTTT
NA TRBJ1-1 TRBV20-1 NA CSAKDSTGDATEAFF TGCAGTGCCAAGGATAGTACAGGAGACGCCACTGAAGCTTTCTTT
NA TRBJ2-7 TRBV15 NA CATSRAGPGHYEQYF TGTGCCACCAGCAGAGCCGGGCCCGGACACTACGAGCAGTACTTC
NA TRBJ2-2 TRBV6-6 NA CASRTRGELFF TGTGCCAGCAGGACACGGGGGGAGCTGTTTTTT
NA TRBJ2-5 TRBV28 NA CASSASYTVTETQYF TGTGCCAGCAGTGCCAGCTACACAGTAACAGAGACCCAGTACTTC
NA TRBJ2-7 TRBV5-6 NA CASSTVDGYEQYF TGTGCCAGCAGTACGGTGGACGGCTACGAGCAGTACTTC
NA TRBJ1-4 TRBV9 NA CASSVGVRGANEKLFF TGTGCCAGCAGCGTTGGGGTCAGGGGCGCCAATGAAAAACTGTTTTTT
NA TRBJ1-1 TRBV5-1 NA CASSVGQGGYTEAFF TGCGCCAGCAGCGTGGGGCAGGGTGGATACACTGAAGCTTTCTTT
NA TRBJ1-1 TRBV29-1 NA CSVVPRMNTEAFF TGCAGCGTTGTTCCCCGGATGAACACTGAAGCTTTCTTT
NA TRBJ2-3 TRBV29-1 NA CSSDEGTDTQYF TGCAGCTCAGACGAGGGGACAGATACGCAGTATTTT
TRBD2 TRBJ2-5 TRBV12-3/TRBV12-4 NA CASSGTREETQYF TGTGCCAGCAGTGGGACTAGAGAAGAGACCCAGTACTTC
NA TRBJ1-2 TRBV5-1 NA CASSLEPQNYGYTF TGCGCCAGCAGCTTGGAGCCGCAGAACTATGGCTACACCTTC
TRBD1 TRBJ2-2 TRBV4-2 NA CASSLRPGQGSGELFF TGTGCCAGCAGCTTACGTCCGGGACAGGGCTCCGGGGAGCTGTTTTTT
TRBD1 TRBJ2-1 TRBV4-1 NA CASSRGQGWDEQFF TGCGCCAGCAGCCGAGGACAGGGATGGGATGAGCAGTTCTTC
NA TRBJ2-2 TRBV24-1 NA CATSDSVVNTGELFF TGTGCCACCAGTGATTCGGTGGTGAACACCGGGGAGCTGTTTTTT
NA TRBJ1-2 TRBV27 NA CASSFSGNYGYTF TGTGCCAGCAGTTTCTCCGGAAACTATGGCTACACCTTC
TRBD1 TRBJ1-2 TRBV18 NA CASSPGTGNDYGYTF TGTGCCAGCTCACCTGGGACAGGGAATGACTATGGCTACACCTTC
NA TRBJ2-3 TRBV14 NA CASSQDLPPDTQYF TGTGCCAGCAGCCAAGATCTCCCCCCGGATACGCAGTATTTT
NA TRBJ2-7 TRBV10-3 once CAIRHLGDEQYF TGTGCCATCCGACACCTGGGCGACGAGCAGTACTTC
NA TRBJ2-5 TRBV12-3/TRBV12-4 NA CASSHVEGSETQYF TGTGCCAGCAGTCACGTGGAGGGGTCAGAGACCCAGTACTTC
NA TRBJ1-5 TRBV4-1 NA CASSQAVSKQGANQPQHF TGCGCCAGCAGCCAAGCCGTTAGTAAGCAGGGTGCGAATCAGCCCCAGCATTTT
NA TRBJ2-1 TRBV3-1 NA CASSQVGQGGHYDEQFF TGTGCCAGCAGCCAAGTAGGCCAGGGAGGTCATTACGATGAGCAGTTCTTC
NA TRBJ2-7 TRBV7-2 NA CASSLDVYEQYF TGTGCCAGCAGCTTAGACGTTTACGAGCAGTACTTC
NA TRBJ2-7 TRBV7-2 NA CASSLEEARSSYEQYF TGTGCCAGCAGCTTAGAGGAGGCCCGTAGCTCCTACGAGCAGTACTTC
TRBD1 TRBJ2-7 TRBV18 NA CASSPRQGVYEQYF TGTGCCAGCTCACCTCGACAGGGGGTATACGAGCAGTACTTC
NA TRBJ1-5 TRBV2 NA CASSERVGNQPQHF TGTGCCAGCAGTGAACGAGTCGGGAATCAGCCCCAGCATTTT
NA TRBJ2-1 TRBV7-2 NA CASSLTGGSSYNEQFF TGTGCCAGCAGCTTGACCGGGGGCAGCTCCTACAATGAGCAGTTCTTC
NA TRBJ1-1 TRBV29-1 NA CSVGRGQLPEAFF TGCAGCGTTGGTCGCGGACAGCTACCCGAAGCTTTCTTT
NA TRBJ1-1 TRBV3-1 NA CASRSTGMNTEAFF TGTGCCAGCAGATCGACAGGCATGAACACTGAAGCTTTCTTT
NA TRBJ2-7 TRBV4-3 once CASSQNGNTDYEQYF TGCGCCAGCAGCCAAAACGGGAATACAGACTACGAGCAGTACTTC
NA TRBJ2-5 TRBV5-4 NA CASSPPGYQETQYF TGTGCCAGCAGCCCCCCAGGGTACCAAGAGACCCAGTACTTC
NA TRBJ2-7 TRBV5-1 NA CASSSRDRGDEQYF TGCGCCAGCAGCTCGCGGGACCGCGGGGACGAGCAGTACTTC
NA TRBJ2-2 TRBV19 NA CASSIALTNTGELFF TGTGCCAGTAGTATAGCTCTCACGAACACCGGGGAGCTGTTTTTT
NA TRBJ2-7 TRBV20-1 NA CSARVGVGTVEKYF NA
NA TRBJ2-5 TRBV20-1 NA CSAPSRGQETQYF TGCAGTGCCCCCTCCCGAGGGCAGGAGACCCAGTACTTC
NA TRBJ1-5 TRBV3-1 NA CASSQSPAQPQHF TGTGCCAGCAGCCAGTCACCGGCACAGCCCCAGCATTTT
TRBD1 TRBJ2-4 TRBV6-2/TRBV6-3 NA CASSADRPPKNIQYF TGTGCCAGCAGCGCGGACAGGCCGCCCAAAAACATTCAGTACTTC
NA TRBJ2-7 TRBV29-1 NA CSIGYGGYEQYF TGCAGCATTGGTTACGGGGGCTACGAGCAGTACTTC
TRBD1 TRBJ2-4 TRBV25-1 NA CASGTGTELAKNIQYF TGTGCCAGCGGAACCGGGACAGAGTTAGCCAAAAACATTCAGTACTTC
NA TRBJ2-5 TRBV14 NA CASSQDNGRETQYF TGTGCCAGCAGCCAAGATAACGGGCGGGAGACCCAGTACTTC
NA TRBJ2-1 TRBV5-1 NA CASSDQPNEQFF TGCGCCAGCAGCGATCAACCTAATGAGCAGTTCTTC